The source of this T cell receptor beta chain is a study of blood T cell repertoires in COVID-19. Looking at the study overall: Samples representing acute and convalescent COVID-19 were sourced from the United States, Italy and Spain.

In the original workflow: The authors estimated nucleated cell counts from reference gene primer amplification. The table came from immunoSEQ multiplex PCR; TCRdb's copy has only in-frame clones and leaves some out. D and trimming come from the DNA, and the V and J calls and clone size come from that table. The sample carries roughly 240,000 clones, about 82% recorded once. This CDR3 has 15 residues. Germline values: CDR1 LGHDT, CDR2 YNNKEL (reference sequence). With 3 bases clipped from V and 1 base from J, the junction kept 1 base outside the gene matches. Material for sequencing was peripheral blood. The rearrangement joins TRBV3-1 (or the pseudogene TRBV3-2) to TRBJ2-2; 8 bases agree with TRBD1. This TCR was sampled from a woman older than 75 with COVID-19, enrolled during active disease. CDR3 DNA: TGTGCCAGCAGCCACGGGACAGGGAACACCGGGGAGCTGTTTTTT. Amino acid sequence: CASSHGTGNTGELFF.